The clone carrying this T cell receptor beta chain was detected many times. CDR3 length: 13 amino acids. Trimming stripped 3 bases from V and 6 bases from J, with 9 bases between. The germline V gene encodes CDR1 LNHDA and CDR2 SQIVND (reference sequence). The data are from a study of read filtering for tumor transcriptome and immune sequencing. From 350 to 500 ng of RNA, a library with molecular barcoded alpha/delta and beta/gamma adaptors was made. One entry per CDR3 protein, called by TCRdb with MiXCR from the reads. This table holds around 140,000 distinct CDR3 sequences, approximately 13% found once.

Sequenced sample: a population of CD138-negative cells sorted from bone marrow. This rearrangement joins TRBV19 to TRBJ1-5; no definite D call. This clonotype was sampled from a donor at least 40 years old with multiple myeloma. The chain's CDR3 is CASSIDNGQPQHF. The CDR3 coding sequence is TGTGCCAGTAGTATCGACAACGGTCAGCCCCAGCATTTT. Based on the CDR3 plus reference TRBV19 and TRBJ1-5, the full variable domain is DGGITQSPKYLFRKEGQNVTLSCEQNLNHDAMYWYRQDPGQGLRLIYYSQIVNDFQKGDIAEGYSVSREKKESFPLTVTSAQKNPTAFYLCASSIDNGQPQHFGDGTRLSIL.